Shown below are 26 T cell receptor beta chains from a single sample sequenced in a study of OX40 agonist ivuxolimab in advanced cancers. Sequenced by immunoSEQ multiplex PCR; TCRdb stores in-frame clones only, minus some. The sample includes more than 55,000 clones, roughly 89% seen only once; the top ten take just over 0.6%. The sequencing used CD4+ or CD8+ T cells sorted from blood, collected in a trial of the OX40 agonist ivuxolimab. The receptors derive from an adult with an advanced solid tumor such as melanoma, head and neck, liver or kidney cancer.

The chain is built from TRBV5-1 and TRBJ2-1; 8 bases are shared with TRBD1. The CDR3 consists of 19 residues. V dropped 3 bases and J dropped 5; count of bases not matched to a gene: 19. Germline loops: CDR1 SGHRS, CDR2 YFSETQ. CDR3 region: CASSSAGQGLRDENNEQFF. CDR3 DNA sequence: TGCGCCAGCAGCTCGGCAGGACAGGGTTTGAGAGACGAGAACAATGAGCAGTTCTTC.

The table lists this clone with a count of one. CDR3 nucleotides: TGCGCCAGCAGCCGGACCGCAATCCGCACAGATACGCAGTATTTT. It yields the protein CASSRTAIRTDTQYF. The genes are TRBV5-1 and TRBJ2-3; D ambiguous. The CDR3 totals 15 residues. V was clipped by 4 bases and J by 1 base, with 13 bases between them. Germline loops: CDR1 SGHRS, CDR2 YFSETQ.

The V call is TRBV5-6, the J call TRBJ2-5; D is perhaps TRBD2 (6 bases). Looked up from germline, CDR1 is SGHDT and CDR2 is YYEEEE. The CDR3 has 14 residues. Trimming stripped 7 bases from V and 5 bases from J, with 18 bases between. CDR3 in DNA: TGTGCCAGCCTTGAAGCGGGCCTAGCGGAGACCCAGTACTTC. Protein product: CASLEAGLAETQYF. The variable domain in full, with the rest retrieved from reference TRBV5-6 and TRBJ2-5, is DAGVTQSPTHLIKTRGQQVTLRCSPKSGHDTVSWYQQALGQGPQFIFQYYEEEERQRGNFPDRFSGHQFPNYSSELNVNALLLGDSALYLCASLEAGLAETQYFGPGTRLLVL.

The V and J genes are TRBV6-5 and TRBJ1-2; D gene uncertain. The CDR3 has 13 amino acids. From germline, CDR1 is MNHEY and CDR2 SVGAGI. V lost 5 bases and J lost 0, with 7 bases in between. CDR3 amino acids: CASSTVSNYGYTF. The DNA for the CDR3 is TGTGCCAGCAGTACCGTTTCTAACTATGGCTACACCTTC.

J is TRBJ2-4 and V is TRBV21-1; the table's D call, TRBD2, was not checked against the DNA. TRBV21-1 is a documented pseudogene. The CDR3 length is 11 residues. Here the CDR3 reads CASSKIAGRGF. The CDR3 bases are TGTGCCAGCAGCAAAATCGCGGGGAGAGGTTTC.

This clone was counted only a few times. V and J are TRBV21-1 and TRBJ2-5. TRBV21-1 is described as a pseudogene. The CDR3 loop spans 18 amino acids. DNA of the CDR3: TGTGCCAGCAGCAAAGCAGAGGGGATGATTCGGCGCCAAGAGACCCAGTACTTC. Protein product: CASSKAEGMIRRQETQYF.

V usage is TRBV5-1 and J usage is TRBJ1-1; D is perhaps TRBD1 (5 bases). Per germline, CDR1 SGHRS and CDR2 YFSETQ. This CDR3 contains 14 residues. Trimming shortened V by 0 bases and J by 0 bases, and 6 bases separated the two germline ends. In DNA form, the CDR3 reads TGCGCCAGCAGCTTGGGACAGATGAACACTGAAGCTTTCTTT. Protein sequence: CASSLGQMNTEAFF.

This clone has just one count. The V call is TRBV19, the J call TRBJ2-6; D tentatively fits TRBD1 or TRBD2 (5 bases each). CDR3 length equals 16 residues. Germline V lookup: CDR1 LNHDA, CDR2 SQIVND (reference sequence). Trimming took off 2 bases at V and 2 bases at J, with 10 bases between the two ends. This CDR3 is CASSIRGVPGANVLTF. CDR3 in DNA: TGTGCCAGTAGTATACGAGGGGTTCCTGGGGCCAACGTCCTGACTTTC.

The genes are TRBV28 and TRBJ1-1; no definite D call. Trimming pared 7 bases from V and 3 bases from J, leaving 9 bases between. The germline CDR1 and CDR2 sequences are MDHEN and SYDVKM. The CDR3 spans 12 residues. The CDR3 DNA sequence: TGTGCCAGCAAGGGAGGGTACACTGAAGCTTTCTTT. Translated: CASKGGYTEAFF. The variable domain in full, completed from reference TRBV28 and TRBJ1-1, reads DVKVTQSSRYLVKRTGEKVFLECVQDMDHENMFWYRQDPGLGLRLIYFSYDVKMKEKGDIPEGYSVSREKKERFSLILESASTNQTSMYLCASKGGYTEAFFGQGTRLTVV.

This chain connects TRBV11-3 to TRBJ2-7, with D tentatively TRBD2 (6 bases). V was trimmed by 5 bases and J by 3 bases, leaving 23 bases between them. Germline assignment: CDR1 SGHNT and CDR2 YENEEA. This CDR3 comprises 17 residues. The CDR3 coding sequence is TGTGCCAGCAGCCCCCGCCGCGGCCGCGGGAACAACTACGAGCAGTACTTC. Its translation is CASSPRRGRGNNYEQYF.

V and J are TRBV6-9 and TRBJ2-7; D may be TRBD1 (6 bases). The CDR3 spans 15 residues. Trimming removed 7 bases at V and 2 bases at J, with 18 bases between. Germline CDR1 reads MNHGY; CDR2 reads SVAAGI. CDR3 region: CASTLRGTGPYEQYF. The CDR3 DNA is TGTGCCAGCACCTTAAGGGGGACGGGCCCCTACGAGCAGTACTTC.

V gene TRBV12-5 combines with J gene TRBJ2-3; maybe TRBD2 (6 bases). The ends were cut back, 1 base at V and 2 bases at J, with 16 bases in the middle. Germline V gives CDR1 LGHNT, CDR2 FRNRAP. The CDR3 extends over 17 amino acids. CDR3 sequence: CASGLASWAGSTDTQYF. DNA for the CDR3: TGTGCTAGTGGTTTGGCTTCTTGGGCGGGGTCCACAGATACGCAGTATTTT.

The CDR3 loop reads CAWRKRGRGYGYTF. The CDR3 DNA reads TGTGCCTGGAGGAAAAGGGGGCGAGGCTATGGCTACACCTTC. The V and J genes are TRBV30 and TRBJ1-2; 7 nucleotides agree with TRBD1. Germline CDR1 and CDR2: GTSNPN and SVGIG (reference sequence). The ends lost 3 bases at V and 4 bases at J; junction bases unmatched: 8. CDR3 length equals 14 residues.

The chain combines TRBV4-1 with TRBJ2-3; weak D call: TRBD1 (6 bases). The CDR3 spans 14 residues. V was shortened by 4 bases and J by 4 bases, with 12 bases between the two germline ends. Per the germline V gene, CDR1 is MGHRA and CDR2 is YSYEKL. For the CDR3, the DNA is TGCGCCAGCAGCCTCGAAAGGGGGTCAGATACGCAGTATTTT. Translated: CASSLERGSDTQYF.

This clone was seen a single time. One end of the junction is discordant with germline, which a read error may explain. The chain is built from TRBV28 and TRBJ2-7; 9 bases agree with TRBD2. The CDR3 has 14 amino acids. Looked up from germline, CDR1 is MDHEN and CDR2 is SYDVKM. The CDR3 loop reads CASSLQPLPGLALF. The CDR3 DNA sequence: TGTGCCAGCAGTCTTCAACCACTTCCGGGACTAGCTCTGTTC.

The V call is TRBV11-2, the J call TRBJ2-2; D is undetermined. This CDR3 has 13 residues. Trimming pared 3 bases from V and 4 bases from J, leaving 6 bases between. The germline V gene encodes CDR1 SGHAT and CDR2 FQNNGV. This chain's CDR3 is CASSLMGTGELFF. The CDR3 DNA reads TGTGCCAGCAGCTTGATGGGCACCGGGGAGCTGTTTTTT.

Concerning this clone itself: Other DNA variants within this sample encode the same CDR3. The chain couples TRBV14 to TRBJ2-4; 8 bases align to TRBD2. V was clipped by 1 base and J by 6 bases; unmatched bases: 8. Per the germline V gene, CDR1 is SGHDN and CDR2 is FVKESK. The CDR3 covers 16 residues. Here the CDR3 reads CASSQGTGGARNIQYF. The CDR3 DNA reads TGTGCCAGCAGCCAAGGGACGGGGGGGGCGCGAAACATTCAGTACTTC.

Only one count was recorded for this clone. The rearrangement uses TRBV9 and TRBJ1-1; D may be TRBD1 (6 bases). Germline lookup yields CDR1 SGDLS and CDR2 YYNGEE. V was pared by 3 bases and J by 11 bases, with 17 bases between. This CDR3 is built from 13 residues. As DNA, the CDR3 is TGTGCCAGCAGCGAGACTGTGGGGGGGCAGGCTTTCTTT. Amino acids: CASSETVGGQAFF. The whole variable domain, remainder taken from reference TRBV9 and TRBJ1-1, is DSGVTQTPKHLITATGQRVTLRCSPRSGDLSVYWYQQSLDQGLQFLIQYYNGEERAKGNILERFSAQQFPDLHSELNLSSLELGDSALYFCASSETVGGQAFFGQGTRLTVV.

The rearrangement joins TRBV18 to TRBJ2-3; no reliable D call. V was shortened by 1 base and J by 2 bases, with 10 bases between the two germline ends. Germline CDR1 KGHSH, CDR2 LQKENI. The CDR3 covers 15 residues. As DNA, the CDR3 is TGTGCCAGCTCACCACAAACGCGTCCCACAGATACGCAGTATTTT. Encoded protein: CASSPQTRPTDTQYF.

V gene TRBV27 combines with J gene TRBJ2-1; 9 bases are a match to TRBD2. After removal of 5 bases from V and 6 bases from J, the junction contained 8 bases not matched to a gene. This CDR3 has 15 amino acids. CDR1 and CDR2 (germline): MNHEY, SMNVEV (reference sequence). CDR3 in amino acids: CASSPIAAGGNEQFF. The CDR3 DNA sequence: TGTGCCAGCAGTCCAATTGCAGCGGGGGGCAATGAGCAGTTCTTC.

The rearrangement uses TRBV2 and TRBJ2-3; the match to TRBD2 covers 7 bases. This CDR3 contains 15 residues. The J segment lost 0 bases and the V segment lost 5 bases, leaving 5 bases of the junction unmatched. The V gene's germline CDR1 is SNHLY and CDR2 FYNNEI. This CDR3 is CASSLLASSTDTQYF. In nucleotides, the CDR3 is TGTGCCAGCAGTCTACTAGCGTCTAGCACAGATACGCAGTATTTT.

This clone was recorded a few times. The rearrangement joins TRBV11-2 to TRBJ2-3; D is unresolved. The CDR3 is 13 residues long. V lost 5 bases to trimming and J lost 7 bases, with 13 bases between them. Germline values: CDR1 SGHAT, CDR2 FQNNGV. CDR3 DNA sequence: TGTGCCAGCAGCCCCCCAAACTTAAATACGCAGTATTTT. It is translated as CASSPPNLNTQYF.

The chain carries TRBV28 and TRBJ2-5, with unresolved D. V gave up 1 base and J gave up 5 bases, with 14 bases separating them. Germline V lookup: CDR1 MDHEN, CDR2 SYDVKM. CDR3 size: 15 residues. The CDR3 sequence is CASSLLGPRWETQYF. In DNA, the CDR3 is TGTGCCAGCAGTTTATTGGGTCCGAGGTGGGAGACCCAGTACTTC.

The chain combines TRBV30 with TRBJ1-5; 9 bases line up with TRBD1. The CDR3 is 15 amino acids. CDR1 is GTSNPN and CDR2 is SVGIG in the germline V gene (reference sequence). V lost 1 base to trimming and J lost 3 bases; unmatched junction nucleotides: 4. This CDR3 reads CAWSAGTGYNQPQHF. The CDR3 bases are TGTGCCTGGAGTGCCGGGACAGGGTACAATCAGCCCCAGCATTTT.

The chain links TRBV5-1 to TRBJ2-7, with 7 bases identical to TRBD2. The CDR3 loop spans 14 amino acids. V lost 4 bases, J lost 0 bases, and 4 bases stayed unmatched. Germline assignment: CDR1 SGHRS and CDR2 YFSETQ. CDR3 nucleotides: TGCGCCAGCAGCCGGGGGGACGCCTCCTACGAGCAGTACTTC. Translation gives CASSRGDASYEQYF.

The chain carries TRBV5-4 and TRBJ2-7; 7 bases align to TRBD2. The CDR3 extends over 16 amino acids. In germline, CDR1 is SGHNT, CDR2 YYREEE (reference sequence). V was clipped by 0 bases and J by 1 base; unmatched bases: 7. In DNA form, the CDR3 reads TGTGCCAGCAGCTTGGCCGTAACGGGAGGTTCCTACGAGCAGTACTTC. This sequence encodes CASSLAVTGGSYEQYF.